Detailed here is one T cell receptor beta chain. Its antigen remains unidentified. The sample holds no much larger clone one base away, and base qualities are not on file. These data originate in a study of shared clonotypes between healthy human individuals (dated by TCRdb to 2020 to 2021). Some background on the complete study: The cohort included a few men and two women between 18 and 49 years of age. For each donor, three plates each were used for CD4 naive and CD4 memory, two plates were used for CD8 naive, and one plate was used for CD8 memory. The study deeply sequenced blood TCR repertoires of five healthy adults to estimate repertoire size and the extent of clonotype sharing between individuals. To increase sequencing depth and limit assay-specific biases, different laboratories used diverse techniques to prepare libraries and sequence TCR repertoires. Between about 0.94 and 8.9 billion PBMCs per donor were obtained by leukapheresis.

Results and caveats for the whole study, not just this receptor: Even with the large sequencing depth, rarefaction of the sorted-subset datasets indicated that sequencing was incomplete. Because the study included only a small number of donors, the genetic and exposure-history diversity represented was limited. Clonotypes shared by all four sorted-subset donors showed higher generation probabilities than non-shared clonotypes. Across several donors, about 4.5% of naive CD4, roughly 3.5% of naive CD8, about 2.3% of memory CD4, and approximately 0.42% of memory CD8 clonotypes were shared. Sampling was restricted to blood, and TCR repertoires in tissues likely differ from the TCR repertoires found in blood. Larger estimated clonotype richness was generally found for naive subsets than for memory subsets. Pairwise subsampling indicated that sequencing depth was expected to affect the degree of clonotype sharing among donors.

The donors were healthy, HIV-negative adults with no recently reported acute infections or vaccinations. Every donor was a Caucasian adult living in Nashville, Tennessee, USA. CD4+ T cells were enriched through magnetic negative selection, after which naive cells were positively selected on CD45RA and the remaining negative fraction served as the memory subset. Blood was obtained by leukapheresis, after which PBMCs were separated by Ficoll-Histopaque density gradient centrifugation and cryopreserved in liquid nitrogen vapor phase. Analytical flow cytometry was used to check the purity and quantity of each magnetically sorted T cell population. Each sorted fraction had its genomic DNA isolated and then quantified by UV absorbance on a Nanodrop 2000c. V and J are truncated by 2 bases and 2 bases respectively, leaving an intervening sequence of 4 bases. CDR1 and CDR2, looked up from the germline V gene, are SGHTA and FQGNSA. From the cysteine up to the phenylalanine, the CDR3 has a length of 12 residues. Of all the DNA, just the CDR3 is kept, 36 bases in frame from base 1.

Using the deep immunoSEQ assay, multiplex PCR amplified TCR CDR3 regions from genomic DNA. For each cell subset, the extracted genomic DNA was distributed evenly across all wells of several immunoSEQ 96-well plates, and each plate served as one replicate. For sorted subsets, around 200 ng genomic DNA, equal to 30,000 or so T cell genomes, was loaded into each replicate PCR. The purified libraries were quantified using a Qubit 3.0 fluorometer, sized with a Bioanalyzer 2100, and then quantified again using the KAPA Library Quantification kit. Each immunoSEQ 96-well plate was sequenced on its own single-read 150-cycle Illumina NextSeq 550 flow cell. Per the source publication's procedure: Because the immunoSEQ output held only junctional sequences and lacked quality scores, the filtering could not match the filtering applied to full-length reads. To assign V/J genes and CDR3, sequences were annotated against IMGT germline references using PyIR, a Python wrapper for IgBLAST v1.9. Reads with weak V/J assignments (E-value above 1e-6), missing CDR3, stop codons, out-of-frame junctions, or ambiguous translated residues were removed. V3J clonotypes were defined as sequences sharing an identical inferred V gene, J gene, and CDR3 amino acid sequence. To compute the percentage overlap between repertoires, the number of shared unique clonotypes was divided by the size of the smaller repertoire. Repertoire richness was assessed with RTK rarefaction, the Chao1 estimator, and Recon v2.1 estimates of unobserved clonotypes. OLGA was used to compute generation probabilities for all TCRbeta clonotypes that the gDNA method yielded from a few donors. TCRdb carries this immuneACCESS record with in-frame sequences only. Its versions omit some clonotypes, under half of them owing to an unresolved V gene in the studies checked, with the rest unexplained. The DNA was the basis for D and trimming; V, J and clone size are from that table. Across this sample there are around 2.1 million clones, with more than 90% seen only once. Less than 0.15% of the sample goes to the ten largest clones.

The source is a man aged 18 to 30 in good health. The chain is made from TRBV7-2 and TRBJ2-7, with the D gene call left open. Sequencing was carried out using naive CD4+ T cells sorted from blood. The sample's cell subset or site label, decoded: CD45RA+ positively selected. The CDR3 protein sequence reads: CASSLMPYEQYF. Read as DNA, the sequence is TGTGCCAGCAGCTTAATGCCCTACGAGCAGTACTTC.